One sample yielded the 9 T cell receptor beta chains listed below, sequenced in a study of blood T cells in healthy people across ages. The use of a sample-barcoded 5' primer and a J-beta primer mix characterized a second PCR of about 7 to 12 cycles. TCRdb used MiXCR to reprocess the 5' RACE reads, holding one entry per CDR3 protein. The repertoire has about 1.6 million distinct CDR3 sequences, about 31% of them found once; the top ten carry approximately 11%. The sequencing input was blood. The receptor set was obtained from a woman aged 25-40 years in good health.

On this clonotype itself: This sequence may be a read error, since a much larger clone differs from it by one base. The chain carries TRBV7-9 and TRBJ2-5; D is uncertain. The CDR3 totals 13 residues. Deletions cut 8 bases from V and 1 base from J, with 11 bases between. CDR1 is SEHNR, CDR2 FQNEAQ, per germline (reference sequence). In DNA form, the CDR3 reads TGTGCCAGCGGCTCCATGGCCCAAGAGACCCAGTACTTC. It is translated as CASGSMAQETQYF.

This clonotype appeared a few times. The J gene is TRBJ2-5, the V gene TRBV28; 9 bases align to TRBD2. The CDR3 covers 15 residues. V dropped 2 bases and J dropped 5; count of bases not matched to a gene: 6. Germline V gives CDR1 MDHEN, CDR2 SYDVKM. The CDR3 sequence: CASSLQREVGETQYF. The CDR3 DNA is TGTGCCAGCAGTTTACAGCGGGAGGTAGGGGAGACCCAGTACTTC.

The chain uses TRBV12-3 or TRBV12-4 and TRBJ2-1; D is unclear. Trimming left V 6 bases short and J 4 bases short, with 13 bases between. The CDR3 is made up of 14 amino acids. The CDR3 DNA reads TGTGCCAGCAGCCGCACCTCGACATACAATGAGCAGTTCTTC. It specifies CASSRTSTYNEQFF.

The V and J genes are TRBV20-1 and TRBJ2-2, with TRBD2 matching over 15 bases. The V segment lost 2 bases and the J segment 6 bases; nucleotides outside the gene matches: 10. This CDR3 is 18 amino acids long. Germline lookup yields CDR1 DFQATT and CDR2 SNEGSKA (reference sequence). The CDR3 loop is CSARSGTSGGRPPGELFF. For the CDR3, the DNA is TGCAGTGCTAGATCCGGGACTAGCGGGGGGCGACCCCCCGGGGAGCTGTTTTTT.

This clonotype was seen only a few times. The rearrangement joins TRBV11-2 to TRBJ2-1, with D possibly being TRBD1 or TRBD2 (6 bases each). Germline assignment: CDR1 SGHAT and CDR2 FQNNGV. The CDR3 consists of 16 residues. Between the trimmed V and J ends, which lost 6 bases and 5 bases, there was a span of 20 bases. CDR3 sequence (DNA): TGTGCCAGCAGGGTGGGGGGCGCGGGTCAAAACAATGAGCAGTTCTTC. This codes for CASRVGGAGQNNEQFF.

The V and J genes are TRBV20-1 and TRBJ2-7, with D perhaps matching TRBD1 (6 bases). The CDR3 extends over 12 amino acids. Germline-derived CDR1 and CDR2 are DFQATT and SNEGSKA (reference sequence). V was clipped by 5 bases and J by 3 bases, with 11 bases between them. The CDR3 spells CSASDSLYEQYF. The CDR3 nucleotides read TGCAGTGCTTCGGACAGTCTCTACGAGCAGTACTTC.

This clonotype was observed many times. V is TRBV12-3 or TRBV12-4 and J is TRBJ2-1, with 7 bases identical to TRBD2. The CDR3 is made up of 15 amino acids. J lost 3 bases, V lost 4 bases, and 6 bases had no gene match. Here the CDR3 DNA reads TGTGCCAGCAGTTCTACTAGCGTCGTCTACAATGAGCAGTTCTTC. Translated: CASSSTSVVYNEQFF.

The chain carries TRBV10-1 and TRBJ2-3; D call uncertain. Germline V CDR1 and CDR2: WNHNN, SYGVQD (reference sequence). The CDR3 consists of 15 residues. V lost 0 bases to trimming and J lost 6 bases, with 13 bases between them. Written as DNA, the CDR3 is TGCGCCAGCAGTGAGTCTGGCACACACGGCGATACGCAGTATTTT. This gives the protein CASSESGTHGDTQYF.

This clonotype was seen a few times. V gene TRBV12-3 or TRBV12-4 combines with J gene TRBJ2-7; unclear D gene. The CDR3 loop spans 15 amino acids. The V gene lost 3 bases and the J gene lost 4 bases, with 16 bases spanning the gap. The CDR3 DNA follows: TGTGCCAGCAGTTTTGGTGTGACTCTCGGTTACGAGCAGTACTTC. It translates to CASSFGVTLGYEQYF.